The following is a T cell receptor beta chain sequence with its context. What it recognizes is unknown. TCRdb reprocessed the 5' RACE reads with MiXCR, giving one entry per CDR3 protein. The sample includes roughly 500,000 distinct CDR3 sequences, over 20% seen only once; the top ten take roughly an eighth. CDR1 is LNHDA, CDR2 SQIVND, per germline (reference sequence). The junction had 14 bases not matched to a gene; V was cut back by 9 bases and J by 3 bases. The CDR3 runs to 15 residues. This sample was taken from a study of T-cell memory formation after mild COVID-19. General observations from the study: Memory from before infection featured some responding clones, which suggests cross-reactive memory joined.

This chain uses TRBV19 with TRBJ2-7; 7 bases fit TRBD2. The sequence was obtained from an adult woman who had mild COVID-19 (a few samples of this study predate the infection). Cell type and time point are not known. The sample comprised PBMCs or a T cell subset sorted from them (not recorded which). The CDR3 spells CASRPSAGDFYEQYF. The DNA for the CDR3 is TGTGCCAGCCGCCCGTCGGCGGGAGACTTCTACGAGCAGTACTTC.